This T cell receptor (beta chain) appears in the sequencing data of a study of blood T cell repertoires in COVID-19. Study context: Samples of COVID-19 (acute and convalescent) were obtained from the United States, Italy and Spain.

Recruitment covered about 26 US areas and drew participants whose ages spanned roughly 18 to 100 years. Exposed participants came across a COVID-19 case within 2 weeks before study entry. TCRdb's copy holds only in-frame clones and misses some; the assay was immunoSEQ multiplex PCR. The sample holds over 200,000 clones; around 90% are singletons and the top ten take more than 3%. The J segment lost 15 bases and the V segment lost 1 base, leaving 4 bases of the junction unmatched. Germline CDR1 SNHLY, CDR2 FYNNEI. CDR3 length: 14 residues. Sequenced: PBMCs or T cells enriched from blood (not recorded which). The chain recombines TRBV2 with TRBJ2-1, with 15 bases aligning to TRBD2. This TCR derives from a woman aged 25 to 39 who had been exposed to COVID-19. The CDR3 DNA reads as TGTGCCAGCAGTGAAGGGACTAGCGGGAGGGCCGTGTTCTTC. Translation: CASSEGTSGRAVFF. Using reference TRBV2 and TRBJ2-1 for the parts outside the CDR3, the full variable domain is EPEVTQTPSHQVTQMGQEVILRCVPISNHLYFYWYRQILGQKVEFLVSFYNNEISEKSEIFDDQFSVERPDGSNFTLKIRSTKLEDSAMYFCASSEGTSGRAVFFGPGTRLTVL.